This T cell receptor beta chain was recorded in a study of T cells in Graves' hyperthyroidism and ophthalmopathy. Overall study findings and caveats: A model of 13 V-J features distinguished ophthalmopathy from stable hyperthyroidism.

This clonotype was seen ten or more times. No antigen is known for it. CDR3 size: 19 residues. V was pared by 4 bases and J by 4 bases, with 21 bases of the junction left unmatched. From germline, CDR1 is MNHEY and CDR2 SMNVEV (reference sequence). RNA transcripts gave rise to amplified TCR beta CDR3 regions. When the TCR CDR3 underwent first-round RT-PCR, the HTBI primer set was used. In TCRdb, the multiplex PCR reads were re-called with MiXCR into one record per CDR3 protein. This sample has about 290,000 distinct CDR3 sequences; 13% occur once, and the top ten carry almost 8%. The receptor was isolated from a woman aged 30 to 39 with Graves' hyperthyroidism that later progressed to Graves' ophthalmopathy. What was sequenced was blood. This rearrangement joins TRBV27 to TRBJ2-7; TRBD2 matches 8 bases. CDR3 nucleotides: TGTGCCAGCAGTTCCGCCCCGCCCGGACTAGCTGTTCTCGCGTACGAGCAGTACTTC. Translating gives CASSSAPPGLAVLAYEQYF.